The TCR beta chain under discussion was sequenced for a study of T cell changes during pregnancy in multiple sclerosis. Sequenced by immunoSEQ multiplex PCR; TCRdb stores in-frame clones only, minus some. Of about 46,000 clones listed, 75% to 95% were seen once; the top ten hold under 9.5%. This clone has at least ten counts. V was trimmed by 1 base and J by 7 bases, leaving 8 bases between them. This CDR3 contains 13 residues. The V gene's germline CDR1 is LNHDA and CDR2 SQIVND (reference sequence). The chain employs TRBV19 and TRBJ1-5; no clear D gene. This TCR was recovered from a female donor with multiple sclerosis, enrolled in a pregnancy study. Here the sequenced sample was CD8+ T cells from peripheral blood mononuclear cells, taken after pregnancy. The CDR3 DNA reads as TGTGCCAGTAGTATAGGCGTAAGCCAGCCCCAGCATTTT. Translated: CASSIGVSQPQHF.